Below are 18 T cell receptor beta chains sequenced from a single sample in a study of technical replicates of blood from a few donors (dated by TCRdb to 2016 to 2017). Library prep was done by the immunoSEQ multiplex PCR assay. As stored in TCRdb, this immuneACCESS dataset retains in-frame rearrangements with V and J assigned. A fraction of the clones does not appear; measured against another copy, unresolved V genes explain less than half of the discrepancy, and the remainder lacks a known reason. This sample has roughly 76,000 clones in its table, and about nine tenths of those were observed once. Around 0.37% of the sample belongs to the ten largest clones. Sequences were obtained from T cells isolated from PBMCs. Receptors were obtained from a human donor in good health. Some clones in this sample may be carry-over from other donors' samples.

This chain uses TRBV19 with TRBJ2-7; TRBD2 agrees at 10 bases. CDR1 LNHDA and CDR2 SQIVND come from the germline V gene (reference sequence). This CDR3 region has 15 residues. Unmatched junction bases numbered 5, after V lost 5 bases and J lost 1 base. In nucleotides, the CDR3 is TGTGCCAGTAGTGCCTCTAGCGGGAGTTCCTACGAGCAGTACTTC. Translated: CASSASSGSSYEQYF.

This clone was recorded only once. The V and J genes are TRBV5-5 and TRBJ2-5; no clear D gene. Germline V lookup: CDR1 SGHKS, CDR2 YYEKEE (reference sequence). The CDR3 has 15 residues. Trimming took off 3 bases at V and 2 bases at J, with 14 bases between the two ends. In nucleotides, the CDR3 is TGTGCCAGCAGCTCCCAATCCGCAGTTCAAGAGACCCAGTACTTC. This codes for CASSSQSAVQETQYF.

The rearrangement joins TRBV4-1 to TRBJ1-5, with 7 bases identical to TRBD1. With 4 bases clipped from V and 3 bases from J, the junction kept 6 bases outside the gene matches. The CDR3 has 15 residues. CDR1 is MGHRA and CDR2 is YSYEKL in the germline V gene. The CDR3, as DNA: TGCGCCAGCAGCCGGTTCGACAGGGTCAATCAGCCCCAGCATTTT. Translating it yields CASSRFDRVNQPQHF.

The V call is TRBV10-1, the J call TRBJ2-3; TRBD1 aligns across 10 bases. There are 16 residues in the CDR3. J lost 5 bases, V lost 8 bases, and 13 bases had no gene match. Germline CDR1 reads WNHNN; CDR2 reads SYGVQD (reference sequence). CDR3 sequence (DNA): TGCGCCAGCGCGAGGCGGACAGGGGGTTTCGGAGATACGCAGTATTTT. Translated, it gives CASARRTGGFGDTQYF.

The CDR3 coding sequence is TGTGCCAGCAGCTTAGGCAGGGTAGCTAACTATGGCTACACCTTC. Amino acids: CASSLGRVANYGYTF. V gene TRBV7-9 combines with J gene TRBJ1-2, with D possibly being TRBD1 (5 bases). Trimming removed 1 base at V and 0 bases at J, with 9 bases between. The length of the CDR3 is 15 residues. Germline CDR1 SEHNR, CDR2 FQNEAQ (reference sequence).

This chain uses TRBV5-1 with TRBJ1-2, with TRBD1 matching 7 bases. From germline, CDR1 is SGHRS and CDR2 YFSETQ. V dropped 4 bases and J dropped 3; count of bases not matched to a gene: 9. This CDR3 comprises 15 residues. CDR3 sequence: CASSPTFDRDYGYTF. Here the CDR3 DNA reads TGCGCCAGCAGCCCTACCTTCGACAGGGACTATGGCTACACCTTC.

This chain connects TRBV27 to TRBJ2-7, with a possible D match to TRBD2 (6 bases). Per germline, CDR1 MNHEY and CDR2 SMNVEV (reference sequence). The V gene lost 9 bases and the J gene lost 0 bases, with 12 bases spanning the gap. This CDR3 comprises 13 residues. The CDR3 protein is CASSGGTSYEQYF. CDR3 in DNA: TGTGCCAGTTCCGGGGGAACCTCCTACGAGCAGTACTTC.

This clone was seen a single time. The CDR3 is CASSRNGMKNGYTF. The CDR3 region has the DNA TGTGCCAGCAGCCGTAACGGGATGAAGAATGGCTACACCTTC. This chain joins TRBV11-2 and TRBJ1-2; D unclear. There are 14 residues in the CDR3. V was shortened by 5 bases and J by 6 bases, with 16 bases between the two germline ends. CDR1 is SGHAT and CDR2 is FQNNGV in the germline V gene.

The chain joins TRBV10-3 to TRBJ2-3, with TRBD1 matching over 7 bases. V lost 0 bases to trimming and J lost 4 bases; unmatched junction nucleotides: 7. CDR1 is ENHRY and CDR2 is SYGVKD in the germline V gene. This CDR3 contains 16 residues. In DNA, the CDR3 is TGTGCCATCAGTGAGTCCACGGGACAGCTGTCAGATACGCAGTATTTT. This encodes CAISESTGQLSDTQYF.

The V gene is TRBV6-4, the J gene TRBJ1-4; no firm D call. CDR1 and CDR2 (germline): MRHNA, SNTAGT. V lost 4 bases to trimming and J lost 8 bases, with 17 bases between them. This CDR3 has 15 residues. CDR3 in DNA: TGTGCCAGCAGTGTATATAACGGCCCGGGGGAAAAACTGTTTTTT. Amino acid sequence: CASSVYNGPGEKLFF.

The chain links TRBV13 to TRBJ1-5; a weak D match, TRBD1 (5 bases). CDR1 and CDR2 from the germline V gene are PRHDT and FYEKMQ (reference sequence). The CDR3 loop spans 13 amino acids. V dropped 5 bases and J dropped 2 bases, with 7 bases sitting between them. CDR3 nucleotide sequence: TGTGCCAGCAGCGCACAGGGCAATCAGCCCCAGCATTTT. Translated: CASSAQGNQPQHF.

The CDR3 sequence is CASSINGESNQPQHF. Written as DNA, the CDR3 is TGTGCCAGTAGTATAAACGGGGAAAGCAATCAGCCCCAGCATTTT. V is TRBV19 and J is TRBJ1-5; no reliable D call. Germline V lookup: CDR1 LNHDA, CDR2 SQIVND (reference sequence). Trimming shortened V by 2 bases and J by 1 base, and 9 bases separated the two germline ends. This CDR3 spans 15 amino acids.

The gene calls are TRBV7-3 and TRBJ2-1, with D maybe TRBD2 (6 bases). The CDR3 is made up of 16 amino acids. Between the trimmed V and J ends, which lost 4 bases and 7 bases, there was a span of 20 bases. In germline, CDR1 is SGHTA, CDR2 FQGTGA. As DNA, the CDR3 is TGTGCCAGCAGCTCCTTAGCGGAGGAGGGGTGGAATGAGCAGTTCTTC. It specifies CASSSLAEEGWNEQFF.

The chain employs TRBV21-1 and TRBJ1-4; the table's D call TRBD1 went unverified against the DNA. TRBV21-1 constitutes a pseudogene. This CDR3 has 19 residues. The CDR3 nucleotides read TGTGCCAGCAGCAGAGACCGGGACAGGCTTTACGGGACGGGTGAAAAACTGTTTTTT. This gives the protein CASSRDRDRLYGTGEKLFF.

This clone was seen only once. The chain has TRBV11-2 and TRBJ2-1; TRBD2 aligns across 7 bases. This CDR3 comprises 17 residues. Germline loops: CDR1 SGHAT, CDR2 FQNNGV. The junction had 13 bases not matched to a gene; V was cut back by 1 base and J by 7 bases. The CDR3 coding sequence is TGTGCCAGCAGCTTAGGTTTGTGGGCGGGAGCCGAGAATGAGCAGTTCTTC. This sequence encodes CASSLGLWAGAENEQFF.

V is TRBV7-8 and J is TRBJ2-7; 13 bases map to TRBD2. The CDR3 runs to 17 residues. The J segment lost 2 bases and the V segment lost 4 bases, leaving 8 bases of the junction unmatched. Germline V gene sequence: CDR1 SGHVS, CDR2 FQNEAQ. The CDR3 loop reads CASSWPLAGGPTYEQYF. CDR3 bases: TGTGCCAGCAGCTGGCCACTAGCGGGAGGGCCGACCTACGAGCAGTACTTC.

The V gene is TRBV9, the J gene TRBJ1-3; D might be TRBD1 (5 bases). In germline, CDR1 is SGDLS, CDR2 YYNGEE. This CDR3 region has 15 residues. Trimming took off 0 bases at V and 2 bases at J, with 9 bases between the two ends. CDR3 residues: CASSVESGAGNTIYF. The CDR3 nucleotides are TGTGCCAGCAGCGTAGAGTCGGGGGCTGGAAACACCATATATTTT. The variable domain in full, completed from reference TRBV9 and TRBJ1-3, reads DSGVTQTPKHLITATGQRVTLRCSPRSGDLSVYWYQQSLDQGLQFLIQYYNGEERAKGNILERFSAQQFPDLHSELNLSSLELGDSALYFCASSVESGAGNTIYFGEGSWLTVV.

The CDR3 sequence is CASSDRQNGYTF. The CDR3 DNA is TGTGCCAGCAGTGACCGACAGAATGGCTACACCTTC. The gene calls are TRBV6-1 and TRBJ1-2, with TRBD1 as a possible D gene (5 bases). V shed 3 bases and J shed 6 bases, with 8 bases lying between them. This CDR3 is 12 amino acids long. Germline V CDR1 and CDR2: MNHNS, SASEGT.